This record covers a single T cell receptor beta chain. Its antigen is unknown. One end of the junction fails to match germline, which may point to a read error. This entry comes from a study of OX40 agonist ivuxolimab in advanced cancers. As for the study more broadly: Ivuxolimab was a fully human IgG2 agonistic monoclonal antibody targeting the costimulatory receptor OX40 (CD134). Intravenous ivuxolimab was administered to patients every 2 weeks at six dose levels: 0.01, 0.1, 0.3, 1.5, 3 and 10 mg/kg. Of the roughly 51 patients in dose escalation, 19 had hepatocellular carcinoma, about 15 had melanoma, 9 had renal cell carcinoma and 9 had head and neck cancer. In the dose-escalation cohort, more than 75% of patients were male, and the mean age was around 60 years, with a range of roughly 20 to 80. Prior anti-PD-1, anti-PD-L1 or anti-CTLA-4 therapy was permitted, and approximately 42% of dose-escalation patients had received checkpoint inhibitors. Partial responses occurred in three dose-escalation patients: two with cutaneous melanoma and one with hepatocellular carcinoma. Peripheral TCRbeta sequencing aimed to test whether ivuxolimab altered TCR sequence diversity and caused clonal T-cell expansion. The paper describes the monotherapy dose-escalation part (N of about 57 patients) of the phase I trial of ivuxolimab.

For sequencing of the TCRbeta CDR3 region, genomic DNA was extracted from the sorted cells. TCRbeta CDR3 regions were sequenced using the immunoSEQ Assay. This immuneACCESS table, as held by TCRdb, lists in-frame sequences with V and J called but not all clones. Of the missing ones, under half trace to an unresolved V gene in checked studies; the others have no known cause. The sample records 65,000 to 95,000 clones, 80% to 90% of which are singletons. The leading ten clones occupy roughly 0.77% of the sample. Patients with a history of autoimmune disease or receiving systemic immunosuppression were excluded from the trial. Peripheral blood for TCR sequencing was collected from all dose cohorts at baseline, on cycle 4 day 1, and on cycle 7 day 1. Samples came from an open-label, multicenter, first-in-human phase I dose-escalation trial of ivuxolimab. Adults with locally advanced or metastatic melanoma, renal cell, hepatocellular, or head and neck squamous cell carcinoma were enrolled in the trial. Before TCR sequencing, CD4+ T cells and CD8+ T cells were sorted from peripheral blood as separate populations.

Study-level results and caveats: The antigen specificity of the clonally expanded peripheral T cells was not determined. Partial responders in the 0.1-3.0 mg/kg groups had among the lowest normalized peripheral clonal expansion, especially among CD8+ T cells. Low levels of normalized T-cell clonal expansion were also shown by some nonresponding patients. After ivuxolimab, more expanded clones were found on average in CD8+ T cells than in CD4+ T cells. At doses of 0.1 to 3.0 mg/kg, clonal expansion of both CD4+ and CD8+ T cells in blood was seen between baseline and week 6.

Sample: CD4+ or CD8+ T cells sorted from blood, taken in a trial of the OX40 agonist ivuxolimab. The TCR originated in an adult with an advanced solid tumor such as melanoma, head and neck, liver or kidney cancer.

Here is the DNA: TGTGCCAGCTCCCCACAGAAGACTGAAGCTTTCTTT. Its protein reads: CASSPQKTEAFF. Rearrangement joined TRBV18 to TRBJ1-1; confidence is insufficient to name the D gene. CDR1 and CDR2 (KGHSH, LQKENI) derive from the germline V gene. There are 12 amino acids in the CDR3, from cysteine to phenylalanine inclusive. Only the CDR3 region is kept as DNA, spanning 36 bases read in frame from base 1.